Each of the 30 T cell receptor beta chains below was sequenced from the same sample in a study of beta chain features in type 1 diabetes. TCRB transcripts that were expressed got sequenced, as all of the isolated RNA had been reverse transcribed. Sequenced by immunoSEQ multiplex PCR; TCRdb stores in-frame clones only, minus some. Of about 9,400 clones in the sample, 70% to 80% were seen once. The sample consisted of Tregs from blood. The receptors originated from a woman between 18 and 29 years old in good health.

The chain carries TRBV10-3 and TRBJ2-7; a weak D match, TRBD1 (6 bases). This CDR3 comprises 16 residues. V lost 6 bases to trimming and J lost 0 bases, with 18 bases between them. Germline values: CDR1 ENHRY, CDR2 SYGVKD. The CDR3 loop reads CAIRQGSIRSSYEQYF. CDR3 bases: TGTGCCATCAGGCAGGGGAGTATTAGGAGCTCCTACGAGCAGTACTTC.

V and J are TRBV18 and TRBJ1-2; D unresolved. Per germline, CDR1 KGHSH and CDR2 LQKENI. CDR3 size: 13 residues. Trimming took 3 bases from V and 4 from J, leaving 9 bases between them. In DNA form, the CDR3 reads TGTGCCAGCTCACCTGACACCCTCTATGGCTACACCTTC. Residues: CASSPDTLYGYTF.

This chain joins TRBV5-6 and TRBJ2-1, with D possibly matching TRBD2 (6 bases). Germline V CDR1 and CDR2: SGHDT, YYEEEE. Trimming took 5 bases from V and 4 from J, leaving 19 bases between them. The CDR3 is 16 amino acids. The CDR3 reads CASSKPSEGRYNEQFF. The CDR3, as DNA: TGTGCCAGCAGTAAACCGTCGGAGGGCCGGTACAATGAGCAGTTCTTC.

V gene TRBV5-1 combines with J gene TRBJ2-7, with a weak D call TRBD1 (5 bases). V was pared by 4 bases and J by 6 bases, with 14 bases between. Germline CDR1 SGHRS, CDR2 YFSETQ. This CDR3 spans 13 amino acids. This CDR3 is CASSPYAGPEQYF. The CDR3, as DNA: TGCGCCAGCAGCCCGTATGCAGGGCCCGAGCAGTACTTC.

The chain has TRBV2 and TRBJ2-2; 11 nucleotides agree with TRBD1. V lost 4 bases to trimming and J lost 5 bases; unmatched junction nucleotides: 6. Germline lookup yields CDR1 SNHLY and CDR2 FYNNEI. The CDR3 runs 16 residues. The CDR3 nucleotides read TGTGCCAGCAGTGTCGGACAGGGGGCTTTTACCGGGGAGCTGTTTTTT. Protein product: CASSVGQGAFTGELFF.

The table lists this clone with a count of one. The chain has TRBV5-1 and TRBJ2-1; TRBD1 is a possible D gene (6 bases). CDR3 length: 13 residues. Trimming took off 4 bases at V and 6 bases at J, with 11 bases between the two ends. Per germline, CDR1 SGHRS and CDR2 YFSETQ. CDR3 sequence: CASSRTTGNEQFF. The CDR3 DNA reads TGCGCCAGCAGCAGGACGACAGGCAATGAGCAGTTCTTC.

This clone was counted a single time. This sequence joins TRBV9 and TRBJ2-5, with 16 bases matching TRBD2. The junction had 1 base not matched to a gene; V was cut back by 2 bases and J by 3 bases. Germline V lookup: CDR1 SGDLS, CDR2 YYNGEE. The CDR3 spans 16 residues. For the CDR3, the DNA is TGTGCCAGCAGCGTGGGACTAGCGGGGGGGGAAGAGACCCAGTACTTC. Protein product: CASSVGLAGGEETQYF. The whole variable domain, remainder taken from reference TRBV9 and TRBJ2-5, is DSGVTQTPKHLITATGQRVTLRCSPRSGDLSVYWYQQSLDQGLQFLIQYYNGEERAKGNILERFSAQQFPDLHSELNLSSLELGDSALYFCASSVGLAGGEETQYFGPGTRLLVL.

This clone was seen a few times. The chain links TRBV19 to TRBJ1-5, with 7 bases identical to TRBD1. V lost 0 bases, J lost 5 bases, and 4 bases stayed unmatched. Germline V gene lookup returns CDR1 LNHDA and CDR2 SQIVND (reference sequence). The length of the CDR3 is 15 residues. The CDR3 is CASSIDQGEDQPQHF. CDR3 DNA: TGTGCCAGTAGTATAGACCAGGGGGAGGATCAGCCCCAGCATTTT.

The chain combines TRBV7-2 with TRBJ1-5; D remains unclear. The germline V gene encodes CDR1 SGHTA and CDR2 FQGNSA. This CDR3 is 14 amino acids long. Between the trimmed V and J ends, which lost 1 base and 7 bases, there was a span of 11 bases. CDR3 amino acids: CASSLVGGYQPQHF. The CDR3 DNA is TGTGCCAGCAGCTTAGTAGGCGGGTACCAGCCCCAGCATTTT.

V and J are TRBV6-5 and TRBJ1-1; D is uncertain. The CDR3 covers 12 residues. CDR1 is MNHEY and CDR2 is SVGAGI in the germline V gene. Trimming took off 6 bases at V and 5 bases at J, with 10 bases between the two ends. The CDR3 DNA is TGTGCCAGCAGCACCCGGAGGACTGAAGCTTTCTTT. This translates into CASSTRRTEAFF.

This rearrangement joins TRBV11-2 to TRBJ1-1, with D tentatively TRBD1 (6 bases). V gave up 3 bases and J gave up 8 bases, with 16 bases separating them. The CDR3 is 14 amino acids. Germline CDR1 SGHAT, CDR2 FQNNGV. The CDR3 sequence: CASSLGHPLREAFF. The CDR3 DNA follows: TGTGCCAGCAGCTTGGGACACCCGCTGCGGGAAGCTTTCTTT. The entire variable domain, with the rest obtained from reference TRBV11-2 and TRBJ1-1, is as follows: EAGVAQSPRYKIIEKRQSVAFWCNPISGHATLYWYQQILGQGPKLLIQFQNNGVVDDSQLPKDRFSAERLKGVDSTLKIQPAKLEDSAVYLCASSLGHPLREAFFGQGTRLTVV.

The gene calls are TRBV15 and TRBJ1-3; the match to TRBD1 covers 12 bases. This CDR3 has 19 residues. Trimming at V came to 3 bases and at J to 2 bases, leaving 11 bases not matched to a gene. The germline V gene has CDR1 LNHNV and CDR2 YYDKDF (reference sequence). Here the CDR3 reads CATSSLGQGATVAGNTIYF. The CDR3 bases are TGTGCCACCAGCAGCCTGGGACAGGGGGCAACGGTCGCTGGAAACACCATATATTTT.

The chain uses TRBV7-9 and TRBJ2-7, with 10 bases identical to TRBD2. The CDR3 is 14 amino acids. After removal of 4 bases from V and 11 bases from J, the junction contained 11 bases not matched to a gene. The germline gives CDR1 SEHNR, CDR2 FQNEAQ (reference sequence). As DNA, the CDR3 is TGTGCCAGCAGCTACTCTAGCGGGAGTGTTAAGAAGTACTTC. It translates to CASSYSSGSVKKYF. The full variable domain, rest sourced from reference TRBV7-9 and TRBJ2-7, is DTGVSQNPRHKITKRGQNVTFRCDPISEHNRLYWYRQTLGQGPEFLTYFQNEAQLEKSRLLSDRFSAERPKGSFSTLEIQRTEQGDSAMYLCASSYSSGSVKKYFGPGTRLTVT.

The chain employs TRBV29-1 and TRBJ2-2, with 7 positions matching TRBD1. The CDR3 length is 18 residues. Germline values: CDR1 SQVTM, CDR2 ANQGSEA. V lost 6 bases and J lost 1; bases outside the gene matches: 17. The CDR3: CSVSNRGAWGVNTGELFF. The CDR3 nucleotides are TGCAGCGTATCTAACAGGGGCGCGTGGGGTGTGAACACCGGGGAGCTGTTTTTT.

The gene calls are TRBV6-5 and TRBJ1-6, with a possible D match to TRBD1 (5 bases). Between the trimmed V and J ends, which lost 4 bases and 10 bases, there was a span of 14 bases. The germline V gene encodes CDR1 MNHEY and CDR2 SVGAGI. CDR3 size: 14 residues. The CDR3 DNA follows: TGTGCCAGCAGTTTTGGGGGGAGCGGATCACCCCTCCACTTT. Protein sequence: CASSFGGSGSPLHF.

The J gene is TRBJ2-7, the V gene TRBV5-4; D not certain. V was cut by 4 bases and J by 3 bases, with 8 bases left in between. The CDR3 consists of 12 residues. Germline lookup yields CDR1 SGHNT and CDR2 YYREEE (reference sequence). The CDR3 region has the DNA TGTGCCAGCAGCCAGGTTGGCTACGAGCAGTACTTC. The encoded protein is CASSQVGYEQYF.

This sequence joins TRBV19 and TRBJ2-3; 11 bases map to TRBD1. This CDR3 is built from 14 residues. Trimming cost V 5 bases and J 4 bases; bases outside gene matches: 2. Germline CDR1 reads LNHDA; CDR2 reads SQIVND (reference sequence). Here the CDR3 reads CASSAGQGADTQYF. CDR3 coding DNA: TGTGCCAGTAGTGCGGGACAGGGGGCAGATACGCAGTATTTT.

This chain joins TRBV7-9 and TRBJ2-7; 9 bases are shared with TRBD2. Germline assignment: CDR1 SEHNR and CDR2 FQNEAQ (reference sequence). With V trimmed by 2 bases and J by 5 bases, 7 bases remained unmatched. The CDR3 is 15 residues long. The CDR3 here is CASSLSGAGGDEQYF. DNA for the CDR3: TGTGCCAGCAGCTTATCTGGAGCGGGAGGCGACGAGCAGTACTTC.

The chain carries TRBV5-8 and TRBJ2-2; TRBD1 is a possible D gene (5 bases). V lost 0 bases, J lost 4 bases, and 13 bases lay in between. The germline CDR1 and CDR2 sequences are SGHTS and YDEGEE. The CDR3 sequence is 16 residues long. The CDR3 sequence is CASSLAVRVATGELFF. CDR3 sequence (DNA): TGTGCCAGCAGCTTGGCTGTCAGGGTGGCCACCGGGGAGCTGTTTTTT.

The chain couples TRBV6-6 to TRBJ2-7; unclear D gene. CDR1 and CDR2 from the germline V gene are MNHNY and SVGAGI (reference sequence). CDR3 length: 11 amino acids. V was clipped by 8 bases and J by 4 bases, with 9 bases between them. The CDR3 DNA sequence: TGTGCCAGCGAGGATATGTACGAGCAGTACTTC. Amino acid sequence: CASEDMYEQYF.

The chain combines TRBV19 with TRBJ2-3, with D possibly TRBD1 on 5 matching bases. This CDR3 comprises 15 residues. CDR1 and CDR2 (germline): LNHDA, SQIVND (reference sequence). V was pared by 5 bases and J by 0 bases, with 12 bases between. The DNA of the CDR3 is TGTGCCAGTAGTTGGGGCGCAGCTAGCACAGATACGCAGTATTTT. Translating it yields CASSWGAASTDTQYF.

The chain couples TRBV19 to TRBJ2-5, with TRBD1 matching over 7 bases. Near its end, the DNA agrees better with TRBJ2-7, so the J call may be wrong. CDR1 and CDR2 from the germline V gene are LNHDA and SQIVND (reference sequence). The CDR3 consists of 13 residues. CDR3 DNA: TGTGCCAGTAGTATCGGACAGGATTACGAGCAGTACTTC. Translating gives CASSIGQDYEQYF.

The V and J genes are TRBV6-5 and TRBJ2-7; 8 nucleotides align to TRBD1. V was pared by 5 bases and J by 1 base, with 4 bases of the junction left unmatched. Germline CDR1 and CDR2: MNHEY and SVGAGI. The CDR3 extends over 14 amino acids. CDR3 bases: TGTGCCAGCAGTACTGGGACAGGATCCTACGAGCAGTACTTC. Protein: CASSTGTGSYEQYF.

A remark on this clone: Other DNA variants within this sample encode the same CDR3. The rearrangement links TRBV6-1 to TRBJ2-2; no definite D call. This CDR3 region has 15 residues. Between the trimmed V and J ends, which lost 7 bases and 5 bases, there was a span of 17 bases. The germline gives CDR1 MNHNS, CDR2 SASEGT. The CDR3 nucleotides are TGTGCCAGCATTCTTGAAGCCGGTACTACCGGGGAGCTGTTTTTT. This codes for CASILEAGTTGELFF.

The gene calls are TRBV6-1 and TRBJ2-5, with 15 bases lining up with TRBD2. The CDR3 has 15 amino acids. The J segment lost 5 bases and the V segment lost 10 bases, leaving 8 bases of the junction unmatched. From germline, CDR1 is MNHNS and CDR2 SASEGT. The CDR3 sequence is CATWTSGRAGETQYF. In nucleotides, the CDR3 is TGTGCCACCTGGACTAGCGGGAGGGCCGGTGAGACCCAGTACTTC.

The V gene is TRBV10-3, the J gene TRBJ2-1; 8 bases match TRBD2. V lost 10 bases, J lost 7 bases, and 15 bases stayed unmatched. The germline gives CDR1 ENHRY, CDR2 SYGVKD. The CDR3 runs 15 residues. The CDR3 DNA reads as TGTGCCACCCACGAACCGGGACTAGGGAGAAATGAGCAGTTCTTC. Translating gives CATHEPGLGRNEQFF.

This clone has a handful of counts. The rearrangement joins TRBV29-1 to TRBJ1-1; no clear D. V was trimmed by 3 bases and J by 2 bases, leaving 10 bases between them. This CDR3 is built from 13 residues. Germline CDR1 SQVTM, CDR2 ANQGSEA. The CDR3 is CSVDQSGNTEAFF. CDR3 bases: TGCAGCGTTGACCAAAGCGGAAACACTGAAGCTTTCTTT. Looking up the rest from reference TRBV29-1 and TRBJ1-1 gives the full variable domain: SAVISQKPSRDICQRGTSLTIQCQVDSQVTMMFWYRQQPGQSLTLIATANQGSEATYESGFVIDKFPISRPNLTFSTLTVSNMSPEDSSIYLCSVDQSGNTEAFFGQGTRLTVV.

The chain carries TRBV19 and TRBJ1-2; D remains unclear. Germline V CDR1 and CDR2: LNHDA, SQIVND (reference sequence). The CDR3 contains 14 residues. Trimming took 7 bases from V and 4 from J, leaving 16 bases between them. CDR3: CASTRAAAGYGYTF. The CDR3 nucleotides are TGTGCCAGTACCCGCGCGGCGGCTGGCTATGGCTACACCTTC.

This rearrangement joins TRBV7-3 to TRBJ2-5; 7 nucleotides align to TRBD1. There are 14 residues in the CDR3. Trimming took 5 bases from V and 5 from J; bases not matched to a gene: 8. The germline V gene has CDR1 SGHTA and CDR2 FQGTGA. This CDR3 reads CASSEQGWGETQYF. In DNA form, the CDR3 reads TGTGCCAGCAGCGAACAGGGGTGGGGGGAGACCCAGTACTTC. Complete variable domain (other parts from reference TRBV7-3 and TRBJ2-5): GAGVSQTPSNKVTEKGKYVELRCDPISGHTALYWYRQSLGQGPEFLIYFQGTGAADDSGLPNDRFFAVRPEGSVSTLKIQRTERGDSAVYLCASSEQGWGETQYFGPGTRLLVL.

The rearrangement links TRBV7-2 to TRBJ2-5; 11 bases are a match to TRBD2. Losses at the gene ends were 5 bases for V and 5 bases for J; bases not matched to a gene: 7. The CDR3 consists of 15 residues. The V gene's germline CDR1 is SGHTA and CDR2 FQGNSA. In DNA, the CDR3 is TGTGCCAGCAGCCTTAGCGGGAGGGCCGGGGAGACCCAGTACTTC. It is translated as CASSLSGRAGETQYF. Supplemented by reference TRBV7-2 and TRBJ2-5, the full variable domain reads GAGVSQSPSNKVTEKGKDVELRCDPISGHTALYWYRQSLGQGLEFLIYFQGNSAPDKSGLPSDRFSAERTGGSVSTLTIQRTQQEDSAVYLCASSLSGRAGETQYFGPGTRLLVL.